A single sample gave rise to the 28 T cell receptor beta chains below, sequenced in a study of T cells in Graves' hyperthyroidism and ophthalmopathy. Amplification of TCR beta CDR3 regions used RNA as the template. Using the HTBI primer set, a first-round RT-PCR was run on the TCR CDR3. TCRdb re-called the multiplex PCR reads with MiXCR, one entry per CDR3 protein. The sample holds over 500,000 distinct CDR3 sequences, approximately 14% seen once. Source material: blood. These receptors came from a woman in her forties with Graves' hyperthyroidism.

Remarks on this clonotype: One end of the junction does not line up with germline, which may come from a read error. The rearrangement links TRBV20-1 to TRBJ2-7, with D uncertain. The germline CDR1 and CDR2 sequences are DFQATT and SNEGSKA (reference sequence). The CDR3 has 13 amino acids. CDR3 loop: CSAPPRYTYEQYF. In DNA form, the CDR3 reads TGCAGTGCTCCTCCCCGGTACACCTACGAGCAGTATTTC.

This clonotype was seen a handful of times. CDR3 protein: CSARDRTMSSYNSPLHF. The CDR3 DNA follows: TGCAGTGCTAGAGATCGGACCATGAGCTCCTATAATTCACCCCTCCACTTT. This chain links TRBV20-1 with TRBJ1-6; D unresolved. The CDR3 loop spans 17 amino acids. With 0 bases removed from V and 0 bases from J, the gap between germline ends came to 12 bases. Germline CDR1 is DFQATT and CDR2 is SNEGSKA (reference sequence).

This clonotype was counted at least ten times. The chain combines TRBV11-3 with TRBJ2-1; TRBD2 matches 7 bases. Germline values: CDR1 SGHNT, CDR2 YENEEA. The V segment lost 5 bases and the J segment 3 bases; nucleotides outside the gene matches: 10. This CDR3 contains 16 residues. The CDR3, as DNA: TGTGCCAGCAGCCCCCGTACGGGAGGACACTACAATGAGCAGTTCTTC. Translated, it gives CASSPRTGGHYNEQFF.

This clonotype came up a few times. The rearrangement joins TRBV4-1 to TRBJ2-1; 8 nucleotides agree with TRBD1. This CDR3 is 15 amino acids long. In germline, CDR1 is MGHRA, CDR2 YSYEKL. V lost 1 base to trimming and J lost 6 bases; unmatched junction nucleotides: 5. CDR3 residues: CASSQVGRGLNEQFF. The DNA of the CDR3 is TGCGCCAGCAGCCAAGTAGGCAGGGGGCTCAATGAGCAGTTCTTC.

As DNA, the CDR3 is TGTGCCAGCAGCTTGCACAGGGAAAAACTGTTTTTT. Protein: CASSLHREKLFF. The chain employs TRBV7-2 and TRBJ1-4; tentative D call: TRBD1 (5 bases). This CDR3 is 12 amino acids long. Deletions cut 3 bases from V and 8 bases from J, with 7 bases between. The germline gives CDR1 SGHTA, CDR2 FQGNSA.

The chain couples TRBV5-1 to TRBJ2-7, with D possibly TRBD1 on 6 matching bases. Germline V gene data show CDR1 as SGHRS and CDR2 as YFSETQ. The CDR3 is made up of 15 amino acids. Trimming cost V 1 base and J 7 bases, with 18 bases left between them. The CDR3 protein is CASSLSGRGSGEQYF. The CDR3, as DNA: TGCGCCAGCAGCTTGTCGGGCAGGGGTTCGGGGGAGCAGTACTTC.

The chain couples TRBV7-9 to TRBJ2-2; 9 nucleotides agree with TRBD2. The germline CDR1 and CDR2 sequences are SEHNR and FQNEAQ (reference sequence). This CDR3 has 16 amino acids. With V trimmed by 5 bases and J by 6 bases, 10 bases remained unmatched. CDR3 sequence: CASSPPSAGGPGELFF. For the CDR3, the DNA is TGTGCCAGCAGCCCCCCGTCGGCGGGAGGGCCCGGGGAGCTGTTTTTT.

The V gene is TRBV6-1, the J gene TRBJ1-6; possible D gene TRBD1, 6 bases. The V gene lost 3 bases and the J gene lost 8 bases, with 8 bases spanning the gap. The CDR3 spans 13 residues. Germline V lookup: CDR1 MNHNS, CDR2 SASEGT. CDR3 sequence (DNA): TGTGCCAGCAGTGACCAGGGGTATTCACCCCTCCACTTT. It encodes CASSDQGYSPLHF.

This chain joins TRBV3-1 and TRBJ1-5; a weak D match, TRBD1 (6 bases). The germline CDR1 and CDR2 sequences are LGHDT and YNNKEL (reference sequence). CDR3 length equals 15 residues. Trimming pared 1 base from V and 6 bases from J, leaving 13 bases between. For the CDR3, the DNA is TGTGCCAGCAGCCAAGGGCGGGGGGGCCCTCAGCCCCAGCATTTT. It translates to CASSQGRGGPQPQHF.

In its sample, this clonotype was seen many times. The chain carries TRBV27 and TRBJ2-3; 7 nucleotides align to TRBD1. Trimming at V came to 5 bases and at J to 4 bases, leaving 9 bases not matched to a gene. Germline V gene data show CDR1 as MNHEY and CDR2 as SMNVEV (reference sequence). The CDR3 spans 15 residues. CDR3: CASSLYRGSADTQYF. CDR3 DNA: TGTGCCAGCAGTCTTTACAGGGGATCGGCAGATACGCAGTATTTT.

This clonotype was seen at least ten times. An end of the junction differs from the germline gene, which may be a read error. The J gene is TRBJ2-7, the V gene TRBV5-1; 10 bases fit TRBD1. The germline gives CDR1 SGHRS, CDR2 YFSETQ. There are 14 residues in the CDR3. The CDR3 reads CASSSGTGAYEQYF. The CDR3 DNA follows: TGTGCCAGCAGCTCAGGGACAGGGGCCTACGAGCAGTACTTC.

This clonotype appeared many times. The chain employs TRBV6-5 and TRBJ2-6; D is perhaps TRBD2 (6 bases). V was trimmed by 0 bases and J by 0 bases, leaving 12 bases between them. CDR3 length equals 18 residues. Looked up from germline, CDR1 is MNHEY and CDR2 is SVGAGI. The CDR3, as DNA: TGTGCCAGCAGTTACTCCGGGGTACTAGCCTCTGGGGCCAACGTCCTGACTTTC. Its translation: CASSYSGVLASGANVLTF.

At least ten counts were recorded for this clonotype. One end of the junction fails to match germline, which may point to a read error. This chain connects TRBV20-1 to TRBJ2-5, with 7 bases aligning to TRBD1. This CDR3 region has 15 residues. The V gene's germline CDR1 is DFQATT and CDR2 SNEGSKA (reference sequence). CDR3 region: CSAPKQGIGEETQCF. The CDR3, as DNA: TGCAGTGCTCCGAAACAGGGGATTGGGGAAGAGACCCAGTGCTTC.

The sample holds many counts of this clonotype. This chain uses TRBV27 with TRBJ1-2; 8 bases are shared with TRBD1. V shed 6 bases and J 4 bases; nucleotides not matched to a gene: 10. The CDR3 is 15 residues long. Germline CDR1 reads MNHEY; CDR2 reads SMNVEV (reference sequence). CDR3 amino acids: CASRLRPGGGYGYTF. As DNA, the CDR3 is TGTGCCAGCAGGCTCCGTCCAGGGGGCGGCTATGGCTACACCTTC.

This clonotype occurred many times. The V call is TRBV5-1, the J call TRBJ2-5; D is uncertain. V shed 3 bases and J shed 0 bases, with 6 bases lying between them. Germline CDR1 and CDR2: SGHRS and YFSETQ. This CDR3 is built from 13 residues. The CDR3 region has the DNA TGCGCCAGCAGCTCACATTACCAAGAGACCCAGTACTTC. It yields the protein CASSSHYQETQYF.

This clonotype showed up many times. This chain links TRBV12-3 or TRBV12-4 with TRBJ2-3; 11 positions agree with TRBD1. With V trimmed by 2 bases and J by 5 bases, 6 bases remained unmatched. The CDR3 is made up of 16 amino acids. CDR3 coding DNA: TGTGCCAGCAGTTTAACGGGACAGGGGGGTAGAGATACGCAGTATTTT. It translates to CASSLTGQGGRDTQYF.

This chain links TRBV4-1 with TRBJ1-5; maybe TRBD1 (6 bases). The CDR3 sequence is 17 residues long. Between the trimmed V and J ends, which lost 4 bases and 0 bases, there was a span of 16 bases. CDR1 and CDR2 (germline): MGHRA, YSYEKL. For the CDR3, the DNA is TGCGCCAGCAGCCTCGTAGGGGGGCCCTATAGCAATCAGCCCCAGCATTTT. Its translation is CASSLVGGPYSNQPQHF.

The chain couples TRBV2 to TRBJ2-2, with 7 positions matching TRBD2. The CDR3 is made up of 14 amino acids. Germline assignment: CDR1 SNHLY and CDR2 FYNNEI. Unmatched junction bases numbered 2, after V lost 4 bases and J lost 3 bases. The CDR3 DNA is TGTGCCAGCAGTGGCGGGAGTTACACCGGGGAGCTGTTTTTT. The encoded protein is CASSGGSYTGELFF.

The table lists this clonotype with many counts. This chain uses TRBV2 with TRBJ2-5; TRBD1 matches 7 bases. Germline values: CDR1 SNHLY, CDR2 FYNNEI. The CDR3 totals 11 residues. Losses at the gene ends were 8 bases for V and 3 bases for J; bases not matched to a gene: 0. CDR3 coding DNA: TGTGCCAGCGACAGGGAAGAGACCCAGTACTTC. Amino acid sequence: CASDREETQYF.

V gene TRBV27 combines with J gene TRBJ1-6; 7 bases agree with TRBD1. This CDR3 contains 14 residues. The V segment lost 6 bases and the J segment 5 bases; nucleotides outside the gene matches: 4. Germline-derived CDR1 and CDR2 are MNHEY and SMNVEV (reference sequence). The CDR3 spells CASRKQGNNSPLHF. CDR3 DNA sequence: TGTGCCAGCAGGAAACAGGGGAATAATTCACCCCTCCACTTT.

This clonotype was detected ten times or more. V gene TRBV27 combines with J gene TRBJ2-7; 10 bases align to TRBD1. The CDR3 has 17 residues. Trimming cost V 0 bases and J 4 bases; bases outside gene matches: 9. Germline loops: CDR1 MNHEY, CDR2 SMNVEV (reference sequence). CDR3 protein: CASSLSVPGTGEYEQYF. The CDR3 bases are TGTGCCAGCAGTTTATCTGTACCCGGGACAGGGGAATACGAGCAGTACTTC.

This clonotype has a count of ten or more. Here the CDR3 reads CASSSPGLAGKDTQYF. In DNA, the CDR3 is TGTGCCAGCAGTTCCCCGGGACTAGCGGGAAAAGATACGCAGTATTTT. This chain links TRBV28 with TRBJ2-3, with TRBD2 matching over 13 bases. J gave up 5 bases and V 4 bases, and 6 bases lay outside the gene matches. Per the germline V gene, CDR1 is MDHEN and CDR2 is SYDVKM. The CDR3 consists of 16 residues. Full variable domain (missing parts from reference TRBV28 and TRBJ2-3): DVKVTQSSRYLVKRTGEKVFLECVQDMDHENMFWYRQDPGLGLRLIYFSYDVKMKEKGDIPEGYSVSREKKERFSLILESASTNQTSMYLCASSSPGLAGKDTQYFGPGTRLTVL.

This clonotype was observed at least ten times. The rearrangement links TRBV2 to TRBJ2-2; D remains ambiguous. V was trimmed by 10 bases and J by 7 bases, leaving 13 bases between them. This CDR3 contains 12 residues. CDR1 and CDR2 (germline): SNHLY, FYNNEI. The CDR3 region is CANLGAGGELFF. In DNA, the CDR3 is TGTGCCAACCTAGGAGCCGGCGGGGAGCTGTTTTTT.

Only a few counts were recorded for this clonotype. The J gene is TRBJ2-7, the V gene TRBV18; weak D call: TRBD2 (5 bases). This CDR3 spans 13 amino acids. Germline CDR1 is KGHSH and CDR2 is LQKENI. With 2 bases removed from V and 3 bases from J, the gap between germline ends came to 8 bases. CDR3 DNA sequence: TGTGCCAGCTCACCAGAGGGCATCTACGAGCAGTACTTC. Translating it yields CASSPEGIYEQYF.

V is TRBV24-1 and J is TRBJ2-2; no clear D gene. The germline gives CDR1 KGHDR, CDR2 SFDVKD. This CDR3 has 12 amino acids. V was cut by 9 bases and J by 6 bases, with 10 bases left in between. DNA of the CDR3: TGTGCCACCCTTTCCGGTGCCGGGGAGCTGTTTTTT. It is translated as CATLSGAGELFF.

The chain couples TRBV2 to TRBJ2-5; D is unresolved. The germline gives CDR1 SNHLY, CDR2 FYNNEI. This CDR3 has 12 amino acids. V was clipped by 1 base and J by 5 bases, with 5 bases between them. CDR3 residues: CASSEVVETQYF. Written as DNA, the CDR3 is TGTGCCAGCAGTGAAGTCGTGGAGACCCAGTACTTC.

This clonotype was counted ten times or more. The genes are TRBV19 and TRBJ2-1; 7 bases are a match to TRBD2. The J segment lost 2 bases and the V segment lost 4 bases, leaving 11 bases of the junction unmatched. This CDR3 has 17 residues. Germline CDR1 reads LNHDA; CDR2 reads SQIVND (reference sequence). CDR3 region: CASSTIAGTNPYNEQFF. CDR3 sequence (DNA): TGTGCCAGTAGTACCATCGCCGGGACTAATCCCTACAATGAGCAGTTCTTC.

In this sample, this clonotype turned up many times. In nucleotides, the CDR3 is TGTGCCAGCGACCGACTAGCGGGAGGCACAGATACGCAGTATTTT. It yields the protein CASDRLAGGTDTQYF. The chain recombines TRBV7-2 with TRBJ2-3, with 12 positions matching TRBD2. Germline V gives CDR1 SGHTA, CDR2 FQGNSA. J lost 1 base, V lost 8 bases, and 4 bases had no gene match. The CDR3 runs to 15 residues.